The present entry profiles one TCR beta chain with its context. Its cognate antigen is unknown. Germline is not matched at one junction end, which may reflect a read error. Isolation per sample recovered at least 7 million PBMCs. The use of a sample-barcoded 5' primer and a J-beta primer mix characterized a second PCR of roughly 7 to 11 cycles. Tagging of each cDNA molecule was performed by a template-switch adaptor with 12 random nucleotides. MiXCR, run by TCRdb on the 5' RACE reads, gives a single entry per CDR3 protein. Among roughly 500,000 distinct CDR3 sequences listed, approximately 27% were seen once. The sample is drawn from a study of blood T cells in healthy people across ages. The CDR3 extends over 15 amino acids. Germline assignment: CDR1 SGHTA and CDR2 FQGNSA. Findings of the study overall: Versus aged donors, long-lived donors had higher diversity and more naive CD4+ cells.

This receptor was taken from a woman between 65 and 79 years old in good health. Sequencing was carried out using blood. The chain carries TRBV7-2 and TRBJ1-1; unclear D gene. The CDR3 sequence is CASSPQAALNTEAFF. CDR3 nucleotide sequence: TGTGCCAGCAGCCCCCAGGCAGCCTTGAACACCGAAGCTTTCTTT.